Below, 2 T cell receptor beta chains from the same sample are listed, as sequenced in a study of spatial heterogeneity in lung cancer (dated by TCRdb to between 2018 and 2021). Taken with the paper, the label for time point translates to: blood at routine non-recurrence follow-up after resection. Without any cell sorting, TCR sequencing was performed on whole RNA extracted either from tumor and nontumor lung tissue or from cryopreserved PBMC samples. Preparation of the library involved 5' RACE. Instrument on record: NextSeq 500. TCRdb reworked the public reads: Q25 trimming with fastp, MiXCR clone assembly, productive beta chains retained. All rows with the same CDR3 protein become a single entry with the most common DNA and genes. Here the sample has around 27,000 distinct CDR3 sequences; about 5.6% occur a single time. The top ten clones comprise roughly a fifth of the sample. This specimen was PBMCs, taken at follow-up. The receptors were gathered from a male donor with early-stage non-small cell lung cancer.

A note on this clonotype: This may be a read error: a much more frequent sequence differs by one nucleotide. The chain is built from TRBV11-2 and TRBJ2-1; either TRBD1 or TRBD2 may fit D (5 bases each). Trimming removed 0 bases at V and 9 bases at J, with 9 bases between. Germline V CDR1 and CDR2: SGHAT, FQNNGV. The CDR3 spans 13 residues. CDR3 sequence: CASSLDGGREQFF. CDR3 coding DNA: TGTGCCAGCAGCTTAGATGGGGGACGTGAGCAGTTCTTC.

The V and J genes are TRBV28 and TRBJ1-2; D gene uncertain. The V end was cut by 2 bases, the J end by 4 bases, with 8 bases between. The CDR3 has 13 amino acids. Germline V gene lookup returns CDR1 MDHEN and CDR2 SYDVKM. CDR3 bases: TGTGCCAGCAGTTTACAAGGACCCTATGGCTACACCTTC. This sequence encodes CASSLQGPYGYTF.